This TCR beta chain was observed in a study of cytomegalovirus exposure and HLA in healthy donors. The PCR used 60 Vbeta and 13 Jbeta primers. Libraries were prepared by immunoSEQ multiplex PCR; TCRdb keeps only in-frame clonotypes and omits some of them. The sample has around 41,000 clones; about 70% are singletons. About this clone itself: Its target is not known.

V lost 1 base and J lost 0; bases outside the gene matches: 3. This CDR3 is 16 amino acids long. CDR1 is LGHNA, CDR2 YSLEER, per germline. Study-wide points: Cytomegalovirus status was reportedly diagnosed by the classifier with high specificity and sensitivity. Despite most TCR sequences being rare, some public TCRs occurred in many donors. Highly shared variants forming one cluster were likely a sequencing artifact.

The sequence derives from a man aged 40-50 years in good health and CMV-seronegative. The J gene is TRBJ1-1, the V gene TRBV4-3, with TRBD1 identical over 9 bases. The sequencing input was PBMCs. CDR3: CASSQGTGDLNTEAFF. CDR3 bases: TGCGCCAGCAGCCAAGGGACAGGGGATTTGAACACTGAAGCTTTCTTT.